The 18 T cell receptor beta chains listed next were all sequenced from one sample in a study of blood T cell repertoires in COVID-19. Clones were sequenced by immunoSEQ multiplex PCR, and TCRdb holds only the in-frame ones, with some missing. The sample lists about half a million clones, approximately 90% occurring once. Sample: PBMCs or T cells enriched from blood (not recorded which). Receptors originate from a woman aged 55-69 years who had recovered from COVID-19.

This clone has more than one count but fewer than ten. The chain employs TRBV19 and TRBJ1-1, with D perhaps TRBD1 (5 bases). Germline CDR1 is LNHDA and CDR2 is SQIVND (reference sequence). The CDR3 has 16 amino acids. Deletions cut 5 bases from V and 0 bases from J, with 16 bases between. The CDR3 region has the DNA TGTGCCAGTAGTGCCCAACCGTCCAGGGTGAACACTGAAGCTTTCTTT. It yields the protein CASSAQPSRVNTEAFF.

The V call is TRBV12-3 or TRBV12-4, the J call TRBJ2-7, with TRBD1 as a possible D gene (6 bases). This CDR3 has 13 residues. Trimming took off 5 bases at V and 7 bases at J, with 15 bases between the two ends. The CDR3 DNA reads TGTGCCAGCAGTCGGGACACACTTCGGGAGCAGTACTTC. It codes for CASSRDTLREQYF.

This rearrangement joins TRBV7-6 to TRBJ2-3, with D perhaps matching TRBD1 (6 bases). This CDR3 region has 17 residues. Trimming left V 0 bases short and J 2 bases short, with 15 bases between. The germline V gene has CDR1 SGHVS and CDR2 FNYEAQ. The CDR3 nucleotides read TGTGCCAGCAGCTTAGCGGGCAGGGGATCCCTCACAGATACGCAGTATTTT. Residues: CASSLAGRGSLTDTQYF.

This chain joins TRBV19 and TRBJ2-1; TRBD2 matches 11 bases. This CDR3 has 15 amino acids. Germline V gene sequence: CDR1 LNHDA, CDR2 SQIVND (reference sequence). V shed 3 bases, J shed 6 bases, and the junction held 4 bases outside the gene matches. Here the CDR3 DNA reads TGTGCCAGTAGTATGGGTCTAGCGGGGGGCAATGAGCAGTTCTTC. Encoded protein: CASSMGLAGGNEQFF. The entire variable domain, with the rest obtained from reference TRBV19 and TRBJ2-1, is as follows: DGGITQSPKYLFRKEGQNVTLSCEQNLNHDAMYWYRQDPGQGLRLIYYSQIVNDFQKGDIAEGYSVSREKKESFPLTVTSAQKNPTAFYLCASSMGLAGGNEQFFGPGTRLTVL.

This clone has a single count. V gene TRBV27 combines with J gene TRBJ2-4; D gene ambiguous. The V gene's germline CDR1 is MNHEY and CDR2 SMNVEV (reference sequence). V was pared by 3 bases and J by 0 bases, with 9 bases between. CDR3 length equals 15 residues. In nucleotides, the CDR3 is TGTGCCAGCAGTTTGGCGGTCCTAGCCAAAAACATTCAGTACTTC. Translated: CASSLAVLAKNIQYF.

CDR3 sequence reads: CASSRQVAGGNEQFF. In nucleotides, the CDR3 is TGTGCCAGCTCCCGACAGGTGGCTGGTGGGAATGAGCAGTTCTTC. The chain employs TRBV18 and TRBJ2-1; D is possibly TRBD1 (6 bases). Germline V gene sequence: CDR1 KGHSH, CDR2 LQKENI. V was cut by 6 bases and J by 7 bases, with 19 bases left in between. This CDR3 is built from 15 residues.

The V and J genes are TRBV6-5 and TRBJ1-2; D is ambiguous. Germline CDR1 is MNHEY and CDR2 is SVGAGI. The CDR3 has 14 residues. The ends were cut back, 7 bases at V and 2 bases at J, with 14 bases in the middle. This chain's CDR3 is CASTPTGSNYGYTF. In nucleotides, the CDR3 is TGTGCCAGCACCCCGACGGGATCCAACTATGGCTACACCTTC.

This chain connects TRBV2 to TRBJ2-2, with 9 bases that match TRBD1. Trimming took 3 bases from V and 8 from J; bases not matched to a gene: 7. The germline gives CDR1 SNHLY, CDR2 FYNNEI. This CDR3 has 15 residues. DNA of the CDR3: TGTGCCAGCAGTGAGGGACAGGGAGGGCTAGGGGAGCTGTTTTTT. Translation gives CASSEGQGGLGELFF.

This chain uses TRBV6-1 with TRBJ2-1; 12 nucleotides agree with TRBD2. V dropped 6 bases and J dropped 4; count of bases not matched to a gene: 1. The germline V gene has CDR1 MNHNS and CDR2 SASEGT. The CDR3 length is 14 residues. The CDR3 protein is CASSGLAGYNEQFF. The CDR3 DNA sequence: TGTGCCAGCAGCGGACTAGCGGGGTACAATGAGCAGTTCTTC.

The chain combines TRBV5-1 with TRBJ2-5; a weak D match, TRBD1 (6 bases). Trimming left V 0 bases short and J 4 bases short, with 13 bases between. CDR1 and CDR2 (germline): SGHRS, YFSETQ. The CDR3 is 15 residues long. The CDR3 here is CASSLDTGLAETQYF. CDR3 DNA: TGCGCCAGCAGCTTGGATACAGGGTTGGCAGAGACCCAGTACTTC. Full variable domain (rest looked up from reference TRBV5-1 and TRBJ2-5): KAGVTQTPRYLIKTRGQQVTLSCSPISGHRSVSWYQQTPGQGLQFLFEYFSETQRNKGNFPGRFSGRQFSNSRSEMNVSTLELGDSALYLCASSLDTGLAETQYFGPGTRLLVL.

This chain joins TRBV5-1 and TRBJ2-3; 11 nucleotides align to TRBD2. There are 18 residues in the CDR3. Trimming took 1 base from V and 3 from J; bases not matched to a gene: 10. Germline V CDR1 and CDR2: SGHRS, YFSETQ. The CDR3 coding sequence is TGCGCCAGCAGCTTGACAGGGTCACTAGCGGGGGATACAGATACGCAGTATTTT. Its translation is CASSLTGSLAGDTDTQYF.

This clone was seen more than once but under ten times. The chain employs TRBV28 and TRBJ1-1; D is possibly TRBD1 (6 bases). The V end lost 10 bases, the J end lost 0 bases, and 12 bases lay between the germline ends. The CDR3 totals 13 residues. Germline CDR1 and CDR2: MDHEN and SYDVKM. The CDR3 DNA sequence: TGTGCCATCGAGGGGGATATGAACACTGAAGCTTTCTTT. Protein: CAIEGDMNTEAFF.

This clone is medium-sized by share. This same CDR3 is encoded by further DNA sequences in the sample. The genes are TRBV9 and TRBJ2-5, with 7 bases aligning to TRBD2. J was trimmed by 1 base and V by 1 base; bases with no gene match: 4. CDR1 SGDLS and CDR2 YYNGEE come from the germline V gene. This CDR3 region has 15 residues. The CDR3 is CASSVLSGGQETQYF. CDR3 DNA sequence: TGTGCCAGCAGCGTACTTTCGGGGGGCCAAGAGACCCAGTACTTC. The full variable domain, in which reference TRBV9 and TRBJ2-5 provide the parts outside the CDR3, is DSGVTQTPKHLITATGQRVTLRCSPRSGDLSVYWYQQSLDQGLQFLIQYYNGEERAKGNILERFSAQQFPDLHSELNLSSLELGDSALYFCASSVLSGGQETQYFGPGTRLLVL.

The chain has TRBV9 and TRBJ1-4; 8 bases align to TRBD1. Germline CDR1 reads SGDLS; CDR2 reads YYNGEE. V shed 4 bases, J shed 8 bases, and the junction held 7 bases outside the gene matches. This CDR3 contains 14 residues. In DNA, the CDR3 is TGTGCCAGCAGCCCCCAGGGGGCTGGAGAAAAACTGTTTTTT. Its translation: CASSPQGAGEKLFF. The entire variable domain, with the rest obtained from reference TRBV9 and TRBJ1-4, is as follows: DSGVTQTPKHLITATGQRVTLRCSPRSGDLSVYWYQQSLDQGLQFLIQYYNGEERAKGNILERFSAQQFPDLHSELNLSSLELGDSALYFCASSPQGAGEKLFFGSGTQLSVL.

The chain uses TRBV5-4 and TRBJ1-2, with D possibly being TRBD1 (5 bases). Germline V lookup: CDR1 SGHNT, CDR2 YYREEE (reference sequence). This CDR3 has 15 amino acids. Trimming pared 0 bases from V and 2 bases from J, leaving 11 bases between. The CDR3: CASSLEAGENYGYTF. The CDR3 DNA reads TGTGCCAGCAGCTTGGAGGCGGGGGAAAACTATGGCTACACCTTC.

The rearrangement uses TRBV27 and TRBJ1-6, with 7 bases identical to TRBD1. Germline trimming cut 7 bases from V and 7 bases from J; bases unmatched to any gene: 13. The CDR3 consists of 16 residues. CDR1 MNHEY and CDR2 SMNVEV come from the germline V gene (reference sequence). In nucleotides, the CDR3 is TGTGCCAGCACCCCTAGGCAGGGGGATTGGAATTCACCCCTCCACTTT. The encoded protein is CASTPRQGDWNSPLHF.

The chain is built from TRBV2 and TRBJ2-1; 8 bases are a match to TRBD2. This CDR3 contains 15 residues. The germline CDR1 and CDR2 sequences are SNHLY and FYNNEI. The J segment lost 9 bases and the V segment lost 2 bases, leaving 9 bases of the junction unmatched. CDR3 protein: CASSEFSGGASEQFF. The CDR3 DNA is TGTGCCAGCAGTGAATTCTCGGGGGGGGCAAGTGAGCAGTTCTTC.

Of note for this clone: The same CDR3 also results from other DNA sequences found in this sample. The chain combines TRBV7-2 with TRBJ1-3; D unclear. Between the trimmed V and J ends, which lost 2 bases and 0 bases, there was a span of 5 bases. CDR1 and CDR2 (germline): SGHTA, FQGNSA. The CDR3 length is 14 residues. This CDR3 is CASSLRSSGNTIYF. The CDR3 DNA reads TGTGCCAGCAGCTTACGTAGCTCTGGAAACACCATATATTTT.